This record looks at one TCR beta chain sequence and its context. The germline gives CDR1 SGHTA, CDR2 FQGNSA. V lost 5 bases and J lost 0, with 8 bases in between. There are 15 residues in the CDR3. The sample belongs to a study of blood T cell repertoires in COVID-19. Overall study context: Researchers got acute and convalescent COVID-19 samples from the United States, Italy and Spain. Nucleic acid was either cDNA or gDNA, and it came from T cells, B-cell-depleted T cells, or PBMCs.

How the authors handled the data: Quantification of nucleated cells was approximated via reference gene primer amplification. Profiling relied on immunoSEQ multiplex PCR, and the TCRdb table lists in-frame clones only, not all of them. V and J calls and clone size come straight from that table; D and trimming were deduced from the DNA. The table shows over 110,000 clones, with under 90% occurring only once. The sequencing input was peripheral blood. The source is a man in his 70s who had recovered from COVID-19. The rearrangement joins TRBV7-2 to TRBJ2-6; no firm D call. CDR3 sequence reads: CASSVDGSGANVLTF. The CDR3 DNA reads TGTGCCAGCAGCGTAGACGGCTCTGGGGCCAACGTCCTGACTTTC.